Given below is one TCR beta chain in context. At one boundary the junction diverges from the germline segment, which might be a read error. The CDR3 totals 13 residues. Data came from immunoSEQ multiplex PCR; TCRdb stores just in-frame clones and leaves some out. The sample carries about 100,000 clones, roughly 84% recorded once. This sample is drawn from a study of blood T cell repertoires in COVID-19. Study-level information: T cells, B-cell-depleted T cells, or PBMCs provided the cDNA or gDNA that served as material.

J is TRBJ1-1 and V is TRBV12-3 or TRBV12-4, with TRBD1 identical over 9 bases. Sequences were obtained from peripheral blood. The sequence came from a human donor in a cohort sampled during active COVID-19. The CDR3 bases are TGTGCCAGCAGTTCGCGACAGGGGGGAGAGCGAATATTT. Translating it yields CASSSRQGGERIF.